This paragraph reports one TCR beta chain. The antigen it binds to is not known. Nothing much larger sits one base from this clone, and base qualities are not available. The data were taken from a study of blood T cells in healthy people across ages (dated by TCRdb to between 2014 and 2017). Notes on the research overall: Template switching captured roughly one uniquely barcoded TCR beta cDNA molecule per two T cells in model experiments. To track age-related changes in TCR beta repertoire diversity, the study relied on deep sequencing normalized with unique cDNA molecular identifiers. The donors were split into four age groups: young (average about 16 years), middle-aged (39), aged (over 55) and long-lived (approximately 89). To avoid experimental bias, donors of different ages were distributed randomly across sequencing lanes. For two donors (one aged 18 to 29 and one aged 80 or older), the study analyzed two additional independent replicas of 1 million unique cDNA reads from the same blood draw.

The library was built by means of 5' RACE. The run used an Illumina HiSeq 2500. The second PCR ran for roughly 7 to 11 cycles and used a J-beta primer mix along with a sample-barcoded 5' primer. A template-switch 5' adaptor carrying 12 random nucleotides introduced a unique molecular identifier onto each TCR beta cDNA molecule. Each sample yielded at least 3 million CDR3-containing paired-end reads. First-strand cDNA synthesis was performed from all RNA using the Mint cDNA synthesis kit, with priming by a TRBC-specific oligonucleotide. All cDNA was treated with uracil-DNA glycosylase and then went through a first 18-cycle PCR with the universal primers M1SS and BC2_uni_R. Concerning the study's data processing: For normalization, 1 million high-quality reads were randomly selected from each sample, with every read carrying a distinct molecular identifier. Instead of being binned into consensus sequences, reads that shared molecular identifiers were thrown out. MiTCR, run with a Q25 quality threshold and the strictest error-elimination algorithm, handled CDR3 identification, clonotype clustering and error correction. A nonparametric unseen species model using Euler transformation provided a lower-bound estimate of total TCR beta diversity. The public reads were reprocessed in TCRdb via fastp at Q25 and MiXCR, keeping in-frame beta chains. Rows with a matching CDR3 protein are joined into one entry that keeps the most common DNA and genes. The V and J calls and clone size come from TCRdb's table, not from the authors' own analysis. The sample table holds fewer than 750,000 distinct CDR3 sequences, of which roughly 43% were seen once. The ten top clones hold 20% to 25% of the sample.

The investigation overall reported the following: The CMV infection status of donors was not known, potentially confounding age-related changes in expanded clonotypes. Total diversity estimates from one million sequenced T cells were considered lower bounds and underestimates. Because profiling used bulk unsorted PBMCs, naive and antigen-experienced compartments could not be compared conclusively. Observed TCR beta diversity correlated strongly with the percentage of naive T cells measured by flow cytometry. Observed TCR beta diversity per million T cells fell roughly linearly with age, and a significant reduction was already apparent by age around 40. The long-lived group showed more naive CD4+ T cells, fewer expanded clones and increased TCR diversity than the aged group, suggesting age selection.

The roughly 39 donors, aged about 6 to 100 years, were systemically healthy Caucasian individuals from Russia. Each donor gave about 10 milliliters of peripheral blood, drawn into EDTA-treated Vacutainer tubes. Ficoll-Paque density-gradient centrifugation was used to isolate PBMCs, with at least 6 million obtained per sample. Total RNA was extracted from PBMCs with Trizol reagent, with at least 5.5 micrograms obtained per sample. Naive CD45RAhigh/CD27high T cell percentages were measured by flow cytometry on a PBMC aliquot from every donor. Trimming accounts for 7 bases at V and 2 bases at J, while the number of junction bases matched to no gene is 14. CDR3 length: 17 amino acids, cysteine to phenylalanine. CDR3 DNA is the only sequence kept; it has 51 bases, read in frame from the first base.

This TCR was recovered from a man older than 75 in good health. This chain is built from TRBV12-3 or TRBV12-4 and TRBJ1-2, and 9 junction bases match TRBD1. Specimen: blood. CDR3 sequence: CASIFRGGQGKNYGYTF. The DNA reads TGTGCCAGCATCTTTAGGGGGGGACAGGGAAAAAACTATGGCTACACCTTC.